The 22 T cell receptor beta chains presented below share a single source sample, sequenced in a study of T cell responses to AZD1222 COVID-19 vaccine. The table came from immunoSEQ multiplex PCR; TCRdb's copy has only in-frame clones and leaves some out. The sample has 150,000 to 200,000 clones; more than 85% are singletons. The sample here was peripheral blood, taken on day 0 of AZD1222 vaccination. The receptors derive from an adult in good health.

The chain links TRBV19 to TRBJ1-4; no clear D gene. Trimming stripped 7 bases from V and 0 bases from J, with 9 bases between. The CDR3 runs to 14 residues. CDR1 and CDR2 (germline): LNHDA, SQIVND (reference sequence). CDR3 sequence: CASNDGSTNEKLFF. The CDR3 DNA follows: TGTGCCAGTAATGACGGTTCAACTAATGAAAAACTGTTTTTT. The full variable domain, its missing parts supplied by reference TRBV19 and TRBJ1-4, is DGGITQSPKYLFRKEGQNVTLSCEQNLNHDAMYWYRQDPGQGLRLIYYSQIVNDFQKGDIAEGYSVSREKKESFPLTVTSAQKNPTAFYLCASNDGSTNEKLFFGSGTQLSVL.

The V call is TRBV11-2, the J call TRBJ2-2, with 7 nucleotides matching TRBD2. Germline CDR1 reads SGHAT; CDR2 reads FQNNGV. V lost 5 bases, J lost 5 bases, and 8 bases stayed unmatched. The CDR3 is 15 residues long. The CDR3 loop is CASSKMGGTTGELFF. The DNA for the CDR3 is TGTGCCAGCAGCAAAATGGGGGGGACTACCGGGGAGCTGTTTTTT.

The sample holds one count of this clone. This chain links TRBV28 with TRBJ2-1, with TRBD1 identical over 8 bases. V shed 5 bases and J 5 bases; nucleotides not matched to a gene: 11. From germline, CDR1 is MDHEN and CDR2 SYDVKM. This CDR3 has 16 residues. For the CDR3, the DNA is TGTGCCAGCAGTAGCACGGACAGGGCATATGACAATGAGCAGTTCTTC. Translation: CASSSTDRAYDNEQFF.

The J gene is TRBJ1-4, the V gene TRBV14, with TRBD1 as a possible D gene (5 bases). The germline gives CDR1 SGHDN, CDR2 FVKESK. The CDR3 has 15 residues. Trimming cost V 1 base and J 4 bases, with 10 bases left between them. The CDR3 DNA follows: TGTGCCAGCAGCCAAGGGGGGACGCATAATGAAAAACTGTTTTTT. Its protein product is CASSQGGTHNEKLFF.

The chain has TRBV6-5 and TRBJ1-2; 8 bases are shared with TRBD1. The junction had 10 bases not matched to a gene; V was cut back by 2 bases and J by 5 bases. The germline V gene encodes CDR1 MNHEY and CDR2 SVGAGI. The CDR3 has 16 residues. CDR3 sequence: CASSYGRDRTGYGYTF. CDR3 coding DNA: TGTGCCAGCAGTTACGGAAGGGACAGGACGGGTTATGGCTACACCTTC.

This chain connects TRBV7-9 to TRBJ1-4; TRBD1 matches 9 bases. CDR1 and CDR2 (germline): SEHNR, FQNEAQ (reference sequence). The CDR3 length is 12 residues. The V and J ends lost 4 bases and 12 bases, in that order; junction bases with no gene match: 3. The CDR3 nucleotides are TGTGCCAGCAGCTCTAGGGACAGGGAACTGTTTTTT. It specifies CASSSRDRELFF.

This chain connects TRBV2 to TRBJ2-7; tentatively, D is TRBD2 (6 bases). Germline V gene data show CDR1 as SNHLY and CDR2 as FYNNEI. Trimming left V 11 bases short and J 3 bases short, with 20 bases between. The CDR3 loop spans 14 amino acids. The CDR3 nucleotides are TGTGCCGGAAGAGGGGACTCCCAACTCTACGAGCAGTACTTC. It yields the protein CAGRGDSQLYEQYF.

The chain is built from TRBV19 and TRBJ1-5; possibly TRBD1 for D (6 bases). Between the trimmed V and J ends, which lost 3 bases and 9 bases, there was a span of 15 bases. This CDR3 spans 14 amino acids. Per the germline V gene, CDR1 is LNHDA and CDR2 is SQIVND (reference sequence). CDR3 region: CASSMVQGRTPQHF. Written as DNA, the CDR3 is TGTGCCAGTAGTATGGTACAGGGACGGACGCCCCAGCATTTT.

V and J are TRBV6-5 and TRBJ1-3; D unclear. Trimming took 5 bases from V and 2 from J, leaving 13 bases between them. Looked up from germline, CDR1 is MNHEY and CDR2 is SVGAGI. The CDR3 totals 15 residues. The CDR3 coding sequence is TGTGCCAGCAGTCCCCTGGGGAGGACTGGAAACACCATATATTTT. This gives the protein CASSPLGRTGNTIYF.

The V gene is TRBV5-8, the J gene TRBJ1-6, with D hard to call. CDR1 is SGHTS and CDR2 is YDEGEE in the germline V gene. Trimming shortened V by 1 base and J by 5 bases, and 7 bases separated the two germline ends. CDR3 size: 14 residues. The CDR3 reads CASSLISDNSPLHF. CDR3 DNA sequence: TGTGCCAGCAGCTTGATTTCGGATAATTCACCCCTCCACTTT.

This chain links TRBV2 with TRBJ1-5; possibly TRBD1 for D (6 bases). This CDR3 contains 13 residues. V was pared by 4 bases and J by 5 bases, with 9 bases between. Per germline, CDR1 SNHLY and CDR2 FYNNEI. Here the CDR3 reads CASSGQGYQPQHF. Here the CDR3 DNA reads TGTGCCAGCAGTGGCCAGGGGTATCAGCCCCAGCATTTT.

This chain links TRBV19 with TRBJ2-4, with a weak D call TRBD2 (5 bases). The CDR3 loop spans 14 amino acids. Germline assignment: CDR1 LNHDA and CDR2 SQIVND (reference sequence). Deletions cut 0 bases from V and 4 bases from J, with 7 bases between. CDR3 sequence (DNA): TGTGCCAGTAGTATAGAATCGGGGAAAAACATTCAGTACTTC. Protein: CASSIESGKNIQYF.

The chain couples TRBV14 to TRBJ2-3; D is possibly TRBD2 (5 bases). The germline V gene encodes CDR1 SGHDN and CDR2 FVKESK. The CDR3 length is 18 residues. V was shortened by 0 bases and J by 8 bases, with 24 bases between the two germline ends. This CDR3 reads CASSQDGFWENSRSTQYF. The DNA for the CDR3 is TGTGCCAGCAGCCAAGACGGGTTCTGGGAGAACTCCCGCAGTACGCAGTATTTT.

The rearrangement links TRBV24-1 to TRBJ1-2; maybe TRBD1 (5 bases). V was trimmed by 2 bases and J by 4 bases, leaving 7 bases between them. Looked up from germline, CDR1 is KGHDR and CDR2 is SFDVKD. This CDR3 spans 13 amino acids. CDR3: CATSDSGSYGYTF. The CDR3 DNA follows: TGTGCCACCAGTGATTCAGGGTCCTATGGCTACACCTTC.

CDR3 in amino acids: CASSPVSIYPSYEQYF. CDR3 sequence (DNA): TGCGCCAGCAGTCCTGTCTCTATTTACCCGTCCTACGAGCAGTACTTC. The V and J genes are TRBV10-2 and TRBJ2-7; D not certain. The V end lost 5 bases, the J end lost 1 base, and 18 bases lay between the germline ends. Germline V gene lookup returns CDR1 WSHSY and CDR2 SAAADI. This CDR3 contains 16 residues.

This clone was counted once. CDR3: CASSSHPGTSGTYEQYF. The CDR3 region has the DNA TGTGCCAGCAGCTCGCACCCCGGGACTAGCGGGACCTACGAGCAGTACTTC. The chain carries TRBV7-3 and TRBJ2-7; the match to TRBD2 covers 13 bases. Germline trimming cut 4 bases from V and 2 bases from J; bases unmatched to any gene: 8. The CDR3 extends over 17 amino acids. Looked up from germline, CDR1 is SGHTA and CDR2 is FQGTGA.

The rearrangement joins TRBV27 to TRBJ1-4, with D hard to call. Trimming shortened V by 4 bases and J by 8 bases, and 14 bases separated the two germline ends. The V gene's germline CDR1 is MNHEY and CDR2 SMNVEV (reference sequence). The CDR3 contains 14 residues. The CDR3 region has the DNA TGTGCCAGCAGTTCGACGGCCGGTTGGGAAAAACTGTTTTTT. It specifies CASSSTAGWEKLFF.

This clone was observed once. V and J are TRBV2 and TRBJ2-1; tentatively, D is TRBD2 (6 bases). The CDR3 contains 15 residues. Germline CDR1 is SNHLY and CDR2 is FYNNEI. V lost 7 bases, J lost 0 bases, and 13 bases lay in between. The CDR3 protein is CASKLGGSSYNEQFF. The CDR3 nucleotides are TGTGCCAGCAAGCTTGGGGGGAGCTCCTACAATGAGCAGTTCTTC.

The chain uses TRBV3-1 (or the pseudogene TRBV3-2) and TRBJ2-1; TRBD1 agrees at 10 bases. CDR3 length: 13 residues. V shed 0 bases, J shed 15 bases, and the junction held 5 bases outside the gene matches. The germline CDR1 and CDR2 sequences are LGHDT and YNNKEL (reference sequence). The CDR3 nucleotides read TGTGCCAGCAGCCAAGACAGGACAGGGGGTCCGTTCTTC. As protein: CASSQDRTGGPFF.

This clone has a single count. J is TRBJ1-2 and V is TRBV5-4; D is uncertain. Trimming took off 4 bases at V and 7 bases at J, with 20 bases between the two ends. This CDR3 spans 15 amino acids. Germline CDR1 SGHNT, CDR2 YYREEE (reference sequence). The CDR3 here is CASSGIKEIGGGYTF. CDR3 DNA sequence: TGTGCCAGCAGCGGCATCAAGGAAATAGGCGGTGGCTACACCTTC. Using reference TRBV5-4 and TRBJ1-2 for the parts outside the CDR3, the full variable domain is ETGVTQSPTHLIKTRGQQVTLRCSSQSGHNTVSWYQQALGQGPQFIFQYYREEENGRGNFPPRFSGLQFPNYSSELNVNALELDDSALYLCASSGIKEIGGGYTFGSGTRLTVV.

The J gene is TRBJ2-4, the V gene TRBV2; D may be TRBD1 (7 bases). There are 15 residues in the CDR3. The V and J ends lost 8 bases and 2 bases respectively, with 16 bases between them. The V gene's germline CDR1 is SNHLY and CDR2 FYNNEI. The DNA of the CDR3 is TGTGCCAGCGCCGTCCAGGGGGGCACCAAAAACATTCAGTACTTC. It yields the protein CASAVQGGTKNIQYF.

The CDR3 loop is CASSPGTAKINQPQHF. CDR3 nucleotides: TGTGCCAGCAGCCCCGGGACCGCGAAGATTAATCAGCCCCAGCATTTT. V gene TRBV6-2 or TRBV6-3 combines with J gene TRBJ1-5, with D perhaps matching TRBD1 (5 bases). There are 16 residues in the CDR3. Germline CDR1 MNHEY, CDR2 SVGEGT. V shed 6 bases and J shed 4 bases, with 19 bases lying between them.